This T cell receptor (beta chain) was obtained from a study of identical twins. Germline V lookup: CDR1 SQVTM, CDR2 ANQGSEA. The CDR3 loop spans 13 amino acids. Trimming shortened V by 4 bases and J by 5 bases, and 9 bases separated the two germline ends. This clonotype was seen many times. Each CDR3 protein is one row after TCRdb ran MiXCR on the 5' RACE reads. The sample records 1.5 million to 2 million distinct CDR3 sequences, about 32% being singletons. The sample consisted of cord blood. This receptor was taken from a newborn girl in good health. The chain links TRBV29-1 to TRBJ1-6; D remains ambiguous. The CDR3 coding sequence is TGCAGCGTTGGGCCAGATGATAATTCACCCCTCCACTTT. Encoded protein: CSVGPDDNSPLHF.